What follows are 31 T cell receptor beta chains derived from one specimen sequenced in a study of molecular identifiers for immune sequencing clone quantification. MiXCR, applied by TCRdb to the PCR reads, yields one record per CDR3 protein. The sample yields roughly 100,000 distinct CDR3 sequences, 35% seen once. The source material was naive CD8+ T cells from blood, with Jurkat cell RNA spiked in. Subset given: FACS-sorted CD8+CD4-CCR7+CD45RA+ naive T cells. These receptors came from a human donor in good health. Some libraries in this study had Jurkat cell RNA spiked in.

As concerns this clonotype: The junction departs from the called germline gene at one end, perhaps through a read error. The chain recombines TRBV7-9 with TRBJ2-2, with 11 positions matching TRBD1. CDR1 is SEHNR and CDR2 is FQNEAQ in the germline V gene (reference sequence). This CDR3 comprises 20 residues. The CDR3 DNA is TGTGCCAGCAGCTTAGCGCGGACAGGGGGCTCCCTGATGCACACCGTGGAGCTGTTTTTT. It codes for CASSLARTGGSLMHTVELFF. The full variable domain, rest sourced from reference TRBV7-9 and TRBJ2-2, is DTGVSQNPRHKITKRGQNVTFRCDPISEHNRLYWYRQTLGQGPEFLTYFQNEAQLEKSRLLSDRFSAERPKGSFSTLEIQRTEQGDSAMYLCASSLARTGGSLMHTVELFFGEGSRLTVL.

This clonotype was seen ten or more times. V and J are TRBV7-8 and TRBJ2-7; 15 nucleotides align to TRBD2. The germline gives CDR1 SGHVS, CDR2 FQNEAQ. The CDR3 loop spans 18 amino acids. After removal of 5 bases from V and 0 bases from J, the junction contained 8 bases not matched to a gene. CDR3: CASSLNGLAGGSSYEQYF. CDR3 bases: TGTGCCAGCAGCCTGAACGGACTAGCGGGAGGGAGCTCCTACGAGCAGTACTTC. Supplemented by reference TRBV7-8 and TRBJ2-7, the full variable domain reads GAGVSQSPRYKVAKRGQDVALRCDPISGHVSLFWYQQALGQGPEFLTYFQNEAQLDKSGLPSDRFFAERPEGSVSTLKIQRTQQEDSAVYLCASSLNGLAGGSSYEQYFGPGTRLTVT.

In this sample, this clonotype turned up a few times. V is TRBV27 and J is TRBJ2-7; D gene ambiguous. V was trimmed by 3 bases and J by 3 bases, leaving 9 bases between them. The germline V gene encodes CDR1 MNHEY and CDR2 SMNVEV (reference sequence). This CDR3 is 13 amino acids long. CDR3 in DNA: TGTGCCAGCAGTTTTGGCCCGTACTACGAGCAGTACTTC. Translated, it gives CASSFGPYYEQYF.

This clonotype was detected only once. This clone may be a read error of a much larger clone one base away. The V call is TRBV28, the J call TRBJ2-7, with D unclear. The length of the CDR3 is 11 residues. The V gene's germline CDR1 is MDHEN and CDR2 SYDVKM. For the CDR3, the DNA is TGTTCCAGCAGTCCACACTACGAGCAGTACTTC. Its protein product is CSSSPHYEQYF.

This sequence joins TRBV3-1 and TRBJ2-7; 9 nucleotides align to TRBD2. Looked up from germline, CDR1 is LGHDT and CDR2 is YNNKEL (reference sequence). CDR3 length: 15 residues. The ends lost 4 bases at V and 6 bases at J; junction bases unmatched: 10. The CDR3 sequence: CASSPVKRGAIEQYF. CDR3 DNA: TGTGCCAGCAGCCCAGTGAAGCGGGGGGCCATCGAGCAGTACTTC.

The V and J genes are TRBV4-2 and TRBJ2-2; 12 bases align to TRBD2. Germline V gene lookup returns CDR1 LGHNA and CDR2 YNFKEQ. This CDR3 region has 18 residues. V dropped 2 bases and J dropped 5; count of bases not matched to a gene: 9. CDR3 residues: CASSQPRLAGGGTGELFF. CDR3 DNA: TGTGCCAGCAGCCAACCGAGGCTAGCGGGAGGGGGAACCGGGGAGCTGTTTTTT.

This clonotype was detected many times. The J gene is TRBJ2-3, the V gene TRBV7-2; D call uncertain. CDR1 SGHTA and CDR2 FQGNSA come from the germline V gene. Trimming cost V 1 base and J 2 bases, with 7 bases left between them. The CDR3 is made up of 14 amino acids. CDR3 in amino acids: CASSLDPDTDTQYF. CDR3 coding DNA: TGTGCCAGCAGCTTAGATCCAGACACAGATACGCAGTATTTT.

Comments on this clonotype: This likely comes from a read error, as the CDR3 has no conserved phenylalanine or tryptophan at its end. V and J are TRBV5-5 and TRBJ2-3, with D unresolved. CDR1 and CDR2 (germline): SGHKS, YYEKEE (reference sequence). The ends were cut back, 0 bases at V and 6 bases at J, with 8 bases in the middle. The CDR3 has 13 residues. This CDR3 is CASSLGDWDTQYL. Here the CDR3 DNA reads TGTGCCAGCAGCTTGGGGGATTGGGATACGCAGTATCTT.

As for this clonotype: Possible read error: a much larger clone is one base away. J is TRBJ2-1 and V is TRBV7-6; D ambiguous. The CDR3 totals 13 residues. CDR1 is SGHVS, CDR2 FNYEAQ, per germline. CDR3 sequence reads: CAGSLMGNNEQFF. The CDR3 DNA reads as TGTGCCGGCAGCTTAATGGGTAACAATGAGCAGTTCTTC.

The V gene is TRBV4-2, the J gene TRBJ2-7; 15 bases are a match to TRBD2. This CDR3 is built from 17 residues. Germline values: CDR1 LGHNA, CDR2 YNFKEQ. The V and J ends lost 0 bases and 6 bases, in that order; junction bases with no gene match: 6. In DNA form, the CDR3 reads TGTGCCAGCAGCCAAGAGAGTCGGACTAGCGGGAGGGTCGAGCAGTACTTC. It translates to CASSQESRTSGRVEQYF.

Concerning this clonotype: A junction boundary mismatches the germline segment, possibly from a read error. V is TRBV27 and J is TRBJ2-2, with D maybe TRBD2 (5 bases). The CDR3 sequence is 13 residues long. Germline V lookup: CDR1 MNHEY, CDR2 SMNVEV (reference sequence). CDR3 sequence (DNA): TGTGCCAGCAGTTTATTGGCCACCGGGGAGCTGGTTTTT. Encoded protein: CASSLLATGELVF.

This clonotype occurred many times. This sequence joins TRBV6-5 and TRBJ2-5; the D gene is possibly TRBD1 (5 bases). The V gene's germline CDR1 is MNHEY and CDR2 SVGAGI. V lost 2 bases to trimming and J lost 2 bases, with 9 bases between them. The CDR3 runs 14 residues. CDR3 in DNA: TGTGCCAGCAGTTACGGGGCAGTACAAGAGACCCAGTACTTC. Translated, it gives CASSYGAVQETQYF.

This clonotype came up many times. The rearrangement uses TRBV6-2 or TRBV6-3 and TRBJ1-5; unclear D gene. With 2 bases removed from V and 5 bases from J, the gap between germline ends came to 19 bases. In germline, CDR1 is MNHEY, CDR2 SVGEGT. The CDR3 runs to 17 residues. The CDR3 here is CASSYPPRGMEYQPQHF. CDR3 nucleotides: TGTGCCAGCAGTTACCCTCCGCGGGGTATGGAGTATCAGCCCCAGCATTTT.

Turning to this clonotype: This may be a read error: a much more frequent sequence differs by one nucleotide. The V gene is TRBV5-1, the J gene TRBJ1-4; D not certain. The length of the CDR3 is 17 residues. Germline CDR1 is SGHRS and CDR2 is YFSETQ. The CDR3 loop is CASSVEEGAATNEKLLF. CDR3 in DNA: TGCGCCAGCAGCGTCGAGGAAGGAGCGGCAACTAATGAAAAACTGCTTTTT.

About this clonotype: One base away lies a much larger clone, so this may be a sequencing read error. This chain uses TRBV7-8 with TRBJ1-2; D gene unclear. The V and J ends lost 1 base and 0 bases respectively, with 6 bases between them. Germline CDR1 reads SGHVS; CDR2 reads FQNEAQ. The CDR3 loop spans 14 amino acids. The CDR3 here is CASSLETTNYGYTF. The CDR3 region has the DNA TGTGCCAGCAGCTTAGAGACAACTAACTATGGCTACACCTTC.

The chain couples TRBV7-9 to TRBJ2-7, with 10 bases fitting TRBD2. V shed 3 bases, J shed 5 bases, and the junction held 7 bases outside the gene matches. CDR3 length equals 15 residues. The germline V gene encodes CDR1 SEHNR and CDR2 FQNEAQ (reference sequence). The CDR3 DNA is TGTGCCAGCAGCTTTTTCCCTAGCGGGAGCCACGAGCAGTACTTC. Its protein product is CASSFFPSGSHEQYF.

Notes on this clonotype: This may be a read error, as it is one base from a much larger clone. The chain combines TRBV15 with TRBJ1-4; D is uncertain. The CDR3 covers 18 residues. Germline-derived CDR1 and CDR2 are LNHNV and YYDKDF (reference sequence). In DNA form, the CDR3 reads TGTGCCACCAGCAGCCCTCATGAGTCCGGGGTGGTTAGTGAAATACTGTTTTTT. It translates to CATSSPHESGVVSEILFF.

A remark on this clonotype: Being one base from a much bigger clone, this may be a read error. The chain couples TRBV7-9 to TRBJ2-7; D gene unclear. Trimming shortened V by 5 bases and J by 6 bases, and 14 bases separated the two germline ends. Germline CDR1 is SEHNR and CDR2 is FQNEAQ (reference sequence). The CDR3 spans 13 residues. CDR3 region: CASSIGLGPEQYF. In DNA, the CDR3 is TGTGCCAGCAGCATTGGATTAGGGCCCGAGCAGTACTTC.

As DNA, the CDR3 is TGCGCCAGCAGCTTGGCTCCTACGCAAGAGACCCAGTACTTC. Residues: CASSLAPTQETQYF. The chain carries TRBV5-1 and TRBJ2-5; D not resolved. The germline gives CDR1 SGHRS, CDR2 YFSETQ. V lost 0 bases, J lost 2 bases, and 8 bases lay in between. The CDR3 spans 14 residues.

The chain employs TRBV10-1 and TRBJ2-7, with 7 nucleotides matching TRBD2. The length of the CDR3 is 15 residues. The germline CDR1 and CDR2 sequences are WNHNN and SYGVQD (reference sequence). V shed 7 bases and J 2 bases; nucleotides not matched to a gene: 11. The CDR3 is CASNPLADRPYEQYF. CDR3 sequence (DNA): TGCGCCAGCAATCCCCTAGCGGACCGTCCCTACGAGCAGTACTTC.

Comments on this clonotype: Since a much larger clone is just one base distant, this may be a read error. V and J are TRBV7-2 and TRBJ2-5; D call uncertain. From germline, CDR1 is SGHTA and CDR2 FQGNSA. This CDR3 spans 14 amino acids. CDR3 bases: TGTGCCAGCAGCCTCCCCGAATACCAAGAGACCCAGAACTTC. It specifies CASSLPEYQETQNF. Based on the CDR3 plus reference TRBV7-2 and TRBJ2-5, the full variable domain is GAGVSQSPSNKVTEKGKDVELRCDPISGHTALYWYRQSLGQGLEFLIYFQGNSAPDKSGLPSDRFSAERTGGSVSTLTIQRTQQEDSAVYLCASSLPEYQETQNFGPGTRLLVL.

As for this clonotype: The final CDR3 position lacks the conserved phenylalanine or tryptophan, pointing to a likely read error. The CDR3 DNA reads TGTGCCAGCAGTTTATTCGGGTTAATCTCGTACAATGAGCAGTTCATC. This translates into CASSLFGLISYNEQFI. The rearrangement links TRBV28 to TRBJ2-1; D remains unclear. The length of the CDR3 is 16 residues. Deletions cut 1 base from V and 4 bases from J, with 14 bases between. Germline CDR1 MDHEN, CDR2 SYDVKM.

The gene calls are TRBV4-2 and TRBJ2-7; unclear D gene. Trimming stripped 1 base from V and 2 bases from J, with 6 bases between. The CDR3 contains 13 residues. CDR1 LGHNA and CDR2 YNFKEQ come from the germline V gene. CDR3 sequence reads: CASSQASAYEQYF. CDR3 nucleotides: TGTGCCAGCAGCCAAGCATCAGCCTACGAGCAGTACTTC.

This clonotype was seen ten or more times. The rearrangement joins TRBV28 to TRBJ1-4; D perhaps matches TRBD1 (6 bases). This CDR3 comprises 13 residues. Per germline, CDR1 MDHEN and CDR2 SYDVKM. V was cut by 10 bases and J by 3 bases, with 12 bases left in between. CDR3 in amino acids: CATTDSPNEKLFF. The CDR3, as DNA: TGTGCCACTACGGACAGCCCTAATGAAAAACTGTTTTTT.

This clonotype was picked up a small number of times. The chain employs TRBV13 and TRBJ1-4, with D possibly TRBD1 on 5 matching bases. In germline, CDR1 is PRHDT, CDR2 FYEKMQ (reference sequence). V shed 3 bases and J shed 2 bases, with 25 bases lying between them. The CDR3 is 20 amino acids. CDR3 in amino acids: CASSFFADRDPGRTNEKLFF. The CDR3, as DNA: TGTGCCAGCAGCTTTTTCGCAGACCGGGACCCAGGCAGGACTAATGAAAAACTGTTTTTT.

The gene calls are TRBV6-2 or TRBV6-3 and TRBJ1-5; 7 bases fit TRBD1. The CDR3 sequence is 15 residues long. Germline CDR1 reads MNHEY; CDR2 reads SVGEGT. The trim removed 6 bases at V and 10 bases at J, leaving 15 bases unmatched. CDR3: CASRGIRDSNGPQHF. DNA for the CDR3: TGTGCCAGCAGAGGAATCCGGGACAGCAATGGACCCCAGCATTTT.

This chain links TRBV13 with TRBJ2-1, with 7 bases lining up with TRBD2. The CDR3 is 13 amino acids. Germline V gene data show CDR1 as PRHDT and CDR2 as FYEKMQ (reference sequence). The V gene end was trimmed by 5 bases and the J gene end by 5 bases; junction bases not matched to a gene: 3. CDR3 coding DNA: TGTGCCAGCAGCCCCGGGGGGAACAATGAGCAGTTCTTC. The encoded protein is CASSPGGNNEQFF.

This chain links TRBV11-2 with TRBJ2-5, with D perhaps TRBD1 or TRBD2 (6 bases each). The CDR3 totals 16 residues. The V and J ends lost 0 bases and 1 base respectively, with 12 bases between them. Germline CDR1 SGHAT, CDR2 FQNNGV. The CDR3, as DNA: TGTGCCAGCAGCTTAGATCCTCCGGGGGCCCAAGAGACCCAGTACTTC. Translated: CASSLDPPGAQETQYF.

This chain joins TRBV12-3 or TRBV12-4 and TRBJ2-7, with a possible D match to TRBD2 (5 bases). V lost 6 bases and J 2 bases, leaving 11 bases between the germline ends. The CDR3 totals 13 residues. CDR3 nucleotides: TGTGCCAGCAGCCGCGTGGGAGCCTACGAGCAGTACTTC. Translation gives CASSRVGAYEQYF.

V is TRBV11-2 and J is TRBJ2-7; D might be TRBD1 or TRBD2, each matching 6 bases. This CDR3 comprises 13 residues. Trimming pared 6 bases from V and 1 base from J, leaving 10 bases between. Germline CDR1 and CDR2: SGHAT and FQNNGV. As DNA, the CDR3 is TGTGCCAGCAGGGAGGGGGGTTCCTACGAGCAGTACTTC. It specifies CASREGGSYEQYF.

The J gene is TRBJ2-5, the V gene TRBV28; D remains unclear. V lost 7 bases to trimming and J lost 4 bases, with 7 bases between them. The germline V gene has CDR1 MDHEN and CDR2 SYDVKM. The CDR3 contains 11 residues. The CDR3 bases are TGTGCCAGCATATACCGAGAGACCCAGTACTTC. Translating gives CASIYRETQYF.